This T cell receptor beta chain was profiled in a study of control samples from healthy donors and cancer patients. TCRdb's copy holds only in-frame clones and misses some; the assay was immunoSEQ multiplex PCR. The sample yields about 100,000 clones, roughly 84% seen once. The CDR3 covers 13 residues. Trimming removed 4 bases at V and 7 bases at J, with 14 bases between. The germline gives CDR1 SGHNT, CDR2 YYREEE (reference sequence). The sequence was obtained from a woman between 45 and 65 years old in good health. The J gene is TRBJ1-2, the V gene TRBV5-4; D is uncertain. Sequencing was performed on blood. CDR3 residues: CASSVTALGGYTF. CDR3 in DNA: TGTGCCAGCAGCGTAACTGCGCTGGGTGGCTACACCTTC.